This entry lists 31 T cell receptor beta chains sequenced from one sample in a study of blood T cell repertoires in COVID-19. The method was immunoSEQ multiplex PCR; TCRdb's version includes in-frame clones alone and lacks a portion of them. This sample has around 470,000 clones, with roughly 89% found just once. The specimen was peripheral blood. The receptor source for this set is a man between 18 and 29 years old with COVID-19, enrolled during active disease.

This clone was counted only a few times. The gene calls are TRBV24-1 and TRBJ1-6; 7 nucleotides match TRBD1. The germline V gene encodes CDR1 KGHDR and CDR2 SFDVKD. V gave up 3 bases and J gave up 11 bases; unmatched junction bases: 9. CDR3 size: 15 residues. CDR3 sequence reads: CATSDPVTGRAPLHF. The CDR3 nucleotides are TGTGCCACCAGTGATCCCGTGACAGGGCGGGCACCCCTCCACTTT.

The chain is built from TRBV6-6 and TRBJ2-1, with TRBD2 matching over 11 bases. Germline V gene lookup returns CDR1 MNHNY and CDR2 SVGAGI (reference sequence). This CDR3 region has 17 residues. V shed 5 bases, J shed 5 bases, and the junction held 11 bases outside the gene matches. CDR3 bases: TGTGCCAGCAGTCGAGCCAGTAGCGGGAGGGCTAACAATGAGCAGTTCTTC. Encoded protein: CASSRASSGRANNEQFF.

This sequence joins TRBV11-3 and TRBJ2-5, with 7 bases fitting TRBD2. The germline V gene has CDR1 SGHNT and CDR2 YENEEA. The CDR3 totals 15 residues. The J segment lost 2 bases and the V segment lost 5 bases, leaving 8 bases of the junction unmatched. The CDR3 region has the DNA TGTGCCAGCAGCCCCCGGGTGGGAGGGCAAGAGACCCAGTACTTC. Translated: CASSPRVGGQETQYF.

This clone was seen just once. The CDR3 spells CASSELRNYGYTF. The CDR3, as DNA: TGTGCCAGCAGTGAGTTGCGGAACTATGGCTACACCTTC. J is TRBJ1-2 and V is TRBV6-1, with D uncertain. V lost 3 bases and J lost 2, with 7 bases in between. This CDR3 is built from 13 residues. Germline assignment: CDR1 MNHNS and CDR2 SASEGT.

The V and J genes are TRBV5-6 and TRBJ2-2; D gene unclear. V lost 2 bases, J lost 2 bases, and 10 bases lay in between. The V gene's germline CDR1 is SGHDT and CDR2 YYEEEE. This CDR3 contains 15 residues. DNA of the CDR3: TGTGCCAGCAGCTTTTTTCGACACAACACCGGGGAGCTGTTTTTT. Translation: CASSFFRHNTGELFF.

The rearrangement joins TRBV10-1 to TRBJ2-1, with D unresolved. CDR1 and CDR2 (germline): WNHNN, SYGVQD (reference sequence). Trimming removed 2 bases at V and 3 bases at J, with 8 bases between. The CDR3 extends over 14 amino acids. CDR3 residues: CASSEGQDYNEQFF. The CDR3 bases are TGCGCCAGCAGTGAGGGGCAGGACTACAATGAGCAGTTCTTC.

The genes are TRBV11-2 and TRBJ2-5; D is undetermined. The CDR3 consists of 16 residues. Germline CDR1 is SGHAT and CDR2 is FQNNGV. V was shortened by 1 base and J by 5 bases, with 17 bases between the two germline ends. The CDR3 loop reads CASSLVRLGLWETQYF. The DNA for the CDR3 is TGTGCCAGCAGCTTAGTCCGGCTAGGCCTTTGGGAGACCCAGTACTTC.

J is TRBJ2-2 and V is TRBV10-1; tentative D call: TRBD1 (6 bases). CDR1 WNHNN and CDR2 SYGVQD come from the germline V gene (reference sequence). The V and J ends lost 2 bases and 5 bases respectively, with 12 bases between them. The CDR3 has 15 amino acids. CDR3 sequence reads: CASSEMDRVTGELFF. Written as DNA, the CDR3 is TGCGCCAGCAGTGAGATGGACAGAGTAACCGGGGAGCTGTTTTTT.

The count of this clone is one. This chain uses TRBV5-4 with TRBJ2-7, with D possibly being TRBD1 (6 bases). There are 13 residues in the CDR3. Germline V lookup: CDR1 SGHNT, CDR2 YYREEE (reference sequence). The V end was cut by 4 bases, the J end by 3 bases, with 11 bases between. CDR3 bases: TGTGCCAGCAGCCTATACAGGGACTACGAGCAGTACTTC. It yields the protein CASSLYRDYEQYF.

The chain links TRBV3-1 (or the pseudogene TRBV3-2) to TRBJ2-1, with D perhaps TRBD1 (5 bases). This CDR3 is built from 14 residues. V was pared by 0 bases and J by 7 bases, with 10 bases between. Germline-derived CDR1 and CDR2 are LGHDT and YNNKEL (reference sequence). The CDR3 spells CASSQEAGSNEQFF. The DNA of the CDR3 is TGTGCCAGCAGCCAAGAGGCAGGGTCGAATGAGCAGTTCTTC.

V usage is TRBV5-1 and J usage is TRBJ2-1; 7 bases are shared with TRBD1. J was trimmed by 0 bases and V by 5 bases; bases with no gene match: 14. Germline assignment: CDR1 SGHRS and CDR2 YFSETQ. The CDR3 covers 18 residues. The CDR3 coding sequence is TGCGCCAGCAGGGCCGGGACAGATAGGTTCAGCTCCTACAATGAGCAGTTCTTC. This codes for CASRAGTDRFSSYNEQFF.

The chain employs TRBV5-8 and TRBJ2-3, with 7 bases identical to TRBD2. Per germline, CDR1 SGHTS and CDR2 YDEGEE. CDR3 length: 17 amino acids. The V segment lost 3 bases and the J segment 0 bases; nucleotides outside the gene matches: 10. CDR3 residues: CASSWAWTSDSTDTQYF. In DNA form, the CDR3 reads TGTGCCAGCAGCTGGGCGTGGACTAGTGACAGCACAGATACGCAGTATTTT.

The chain employs TRBV30 and TRBJ1-4; 7 bases line up with TRBD1. Germline V lookup: CDR1 GTSNPN, CDR2 SVGIG (reference sequence). The length of the CDR3 is 14 residues. After removal of 2 bases from V and 6 bases from J, the junction contained 6 bases not matched to a gene. The CDR3 DNA is TGTGCCTGGAGTAGAGGTGGGACAGATGAAAAACTGTTTTTT. Protein: CAWSRGGTDEKLFF.

The table lists this clone with a few counts. This chain uses TRBV6-1 with TRBJ1-3; 8 nucleotides match TRBD1. The junction had 5 bases not matched to a gene; V was cut back by 4 bases and J by 0 bases. CDR1 and CDR2 (germline): MNHNS, SASEGT. This CDR3 comprises 16 residues. CDR3 sequence (DNA): TGTGCCAGCAGTGGGACAGGGCGTACCTCTGGAAACACCATATATTTT. This encodes CASSGTGRTSGNTIYF.

The chain carries TRBV11-2 and TRBJ2-7; the match to TRBD2 covers 7 bases. The CDR3 is made up of 15 amino acids. Germline V gene lookup returns CDR1 SGHAT and CDR2 FQNNGV. V lost 4 bases and J lost 0; bases outside the gene matches: 6. The CDR3 region is CASSWASGHSYEQYF. The DNA of the CDR3 is TGTGCCAGCAGCTGGGCTAGCGGACACTCCTACGAGCAGTACTTC.

This clone was seen a single time. J is TRBJ2-1 and V is TRBV7-3, with 14 bases identical to TRBD2. CDR1 SGHTA and CDR2 FQGTGA come from the germline V gene. There are 15 residues in the CDR3. The V gene end was trimmed by 4 bases and the J gene end by 8 bases; junction bases not matched to a gene: 4. CDR3 in DNA: TGTGCCAGCAGCTCGACTAGCGGGAGGGCTGATGAGCAGTTCTTC. This gives the protein CASSSTSGRADEQFF.

The rearrangement joins TRBV6-1 to TRBJ1-3; TRBD1 agrees at 8 bases. CDR3 length: 17 residues. Germline lookup yields CDR1 MNHNS and CDR2 SASEGT. V was pared by 1 base and J by 2 bases, with 7 bases of the junction left unmatched. In DNA, the CDR3 is TGTGCCAGCAGTGAAGGGATTCAGGGGGCTGCTGGAAACACCATATATTTT. It is translated as CASSEGIQGAAGNTIYF.

The chain employs TRBV19 and TRBJ2-3; the D gene is possibly TRBD1 (5 bases). The CDR3 length is 16 residues. Germline assignment: CDR1 LNHDA and CDR2 SQIVND (reference sequence). V was cut by 4 bases and J by 1 base, with 15 bases left in between. CDR3 nucleotides: TGTGCCAGTAGTACGATCCACGAACAGGGCACAGATACGCAGTATTTT. Translating gives CASSTIHEQGTDTQYF.

The V call is TRBV6-6, the J call TRBJ1-5; 9 nucleotides match TRBD1. This CDR3 is built from 14 residues. Trimming at V came to 6 bases and at J to 2 bases, leaving 2 bases not matched to a gene. Per germline, CDR1 MNHNY and CDR2 SVGAGI (reference sequence). In DNA, the CDR3 is TGTGCCAGCAGACAGGGGGCGGGCAATCAGCCCCAGCATTTT. As protein: CASRQGAGNQPQHF.

The chain is built from TRBV3-1 (or the pseudogene TRBV3-2) and TRBJ2-3; D possibly corresponds to TRBD2 (5 bases). CDR1 is LGHDT, CDR2 YNNKEL, per germline (reference sequence). The V gene lost 2 bases and the J gene lost 4 bases, with 13 bases spanning the gap. CDR3 length: 15 residues. The CDR3 loop is CASSQRMGVSDTQYF. The CDR3 nucleotides read TGTGCCAGCAGCCAAAGGATGGGAGTTTCAGATACGCAGTATTTT.

The V gene is TRBV19, the J gene TRBJ1-2, with 8 nucleotides matching TRBD1. This CDR3 spans 15 amino acids. Germline V gene lookup returns CDR1 LNHDA and CDR2 SQIVND (reference sequence). V lost 2 bases and J lost 5; bases outside the gene matches: 7. The CDR3 sequence: CASSITRQGWYGYTF. For the CDR3, the DNA is TGTGCCAGTAGTATAACGCGACAGGGGTGGTATGGCTACACCTTC.

The V and J genes are TRBV20-1 and TRBJ2-1; 8 bases map to TRBD2. The CDR3 spans 11 residues. CDR1 and CDR2 from the germline V gene are DFQATT and SNEGSKA (reference sequence). CDR3 sequence (DNA): TGCAGCGCGGGACTAGACAATGAGCAGTTCTTC. This encodes CSAGLDNEQFF.

This rearrangement joins TRBV6-5 to TRBJ2-1, with a possible D match to TRBD2 (7 bases). CDR1 and CDR2 (germline): MNHEY, SVGAGI. The CDR3 extends over 15 amino acids. Trimming took off 4 bases at V and 4 bases at J, with 14 bases between the two ends. CDR3: CASSWRGLGYNEQFF. CDR3 DNA sequence: TGTGCCAGCAGTTGGCGGGGGCTTGGGTACAATGAGCAGTTCTTC.

The rearrangement links TRBV10-3 to TRBJ2-7; 7 bases align to TRBD1. CDR1 ENHRY and CDR2 SYGVKD come from the germline V gene. The CDR3 totals 13 residues. The ends lost 5 bases at V and 3 bases at J; junction bases unmatched: 4. CDR3: CAISRDSIYEQYF. The CDR3 nucleotides are TGTGCCATCAGTCGGGACAGTATCTACGAGCAGTACTTC.

The chain combines TRBV9 with TRBJ2-3; TRBD2 agrees at 14 bases. The J segment lost 0 bases and the V segment lost 4 bases, leaving 10 bases of the junction unmatched. This CDR3 is built from 19 residues. The germline V gene encodes CDR1 SGDLS and CDR2 YYNGEE. The CDR3 DNA is TGTGCCAGCAGCTTCCGACTAGCGGGAGGGCCGGGGAGCACAGATACGCAGTATTTT. It yields the protein CASSFRLAGGPGSTDTQYF.

V usage is TRBV11-3 and J usage is TRBJ2-7, with 7 bases lining up with TRBD2. Trimming at V came to 5 bases and at J to 6 bases, leaving 10 bases not matched to a gene. The germline CDR1 and CDR2 sequences are SGHNT and YENEEA. The CDR3 length is 14 residues. CDR3 protein: CASSGRGAGTEQYF. Written as DNA, the CDR3 is TGTGCCAGCAGCGGGCGGGGAGCGGGGACCGAGCAGTACTTC.

The chain uses TRBV5-4 and TRBJ2-2; D possibly corresponds to TRBD2 (5 bases). Germline CDR1 and CDR2: SGHNT and YYREEE (reference sequence). V lost 0 bases to trimming and J lost 4 bases, with 10 bases between them. The CDR3 length is 15 residues. The CDR3 loop reads CASSLVSGGTGELFF. CDR3 DNA: TGTGCCAGCAGCTTGGTGTCCGGAGGCACCGGGGAGCTGTTTTTT.

Notes on this clone: This CDR3 is also generated by other DNA sequences in the sample. The chain links TRBV18 to TRBJ2-3; D uncertain. The CDR3 totals 14 residues. The germline CDR1 and CDR2 sequences are KGHSH and LQKENI. V was clipped by 3 bases and J by 0 bases, with 7 bases between them. CDR3 in DNA: TGTGCCAGCTCACCCCCAGTTAGCACAGATACGCAGTATTTT. It codes for CASSPPVSTDTQYF. Supplemented by reference TRBV18 and TRBJ2-3, the full variable domain reads NAGVMQNPRHLVRRRGQEARLRCSPMKGHSHVYWYRQLPEEGLKFMVYLQKENIIDESGMPKERFSAEFPKEGPSILRIQQVVRGDSAAYFCASSPPVSTDTQYFGPGTRLTVL.

This clone appeared a single time. The chain recombines TRBV25-1 with TRBJ2-3; possible D gene TRBD2, 6 bases. The CDR3 has 15 amino acids. Trimming removed 2 bases from V and 2 bases from J, with 11 bases in between. Per the germline V gene, CDR1 is MGHDK and CDR2 is SYGVNS. The CDR3 reads CASSEDWGDTDTQYF. The DNA of the CDR3 is TGTGCCAGCAGTGAAGACTGGGGGGACACAGATACGCAGTATTTT.

The CDR3 reads CASSERWRNEKLFF. As DNA, the CDR3 is TGTGCCAGCAGTGAACGGTGGCGGAACGAAAAACTGTTTTTT. The J gene is TRBJ1-4, the V gene TRBV2, with D hard to call. The germline gives CDR1 SNHLY, CDR2 FYNNEI. Trimming pared 2 bases from V and 8 bases from J, leaving 12 bases between. The CDR3 runs to 14 residues.

The J gene is TRBJ2-1, the V gene TRBV7-9, with 7 bases identical to TRBD2. The CDR3 is 15 residues long. CDR1 and CDR2 from the germline V gene are SEHNR and FQNEAQ (reference sequence). The ends lost 5 bases at V and 3 bases at J; junction bases unmatched: 7. The CDR3 coding sequence is TGTGCCAGCAGCCCGAGCGGGGCTAACTACAATGAGCAGTTCTTC. Translation: CASSPSGANYNEQFF. Based on the CDR3 plus reference TRBV7-9 and TRBJ2-1, the full variable domain is DTGVSQNPRHKITKRGQNVTFRCDPISEHNRLYWYRQTLGQGPEFLTYFQNEAQLEKSRLLSDRFSAERPKGSFSTLEIQRTEQGDSAMYLCASSPSGANYNEQFFGPGTRLTVL.